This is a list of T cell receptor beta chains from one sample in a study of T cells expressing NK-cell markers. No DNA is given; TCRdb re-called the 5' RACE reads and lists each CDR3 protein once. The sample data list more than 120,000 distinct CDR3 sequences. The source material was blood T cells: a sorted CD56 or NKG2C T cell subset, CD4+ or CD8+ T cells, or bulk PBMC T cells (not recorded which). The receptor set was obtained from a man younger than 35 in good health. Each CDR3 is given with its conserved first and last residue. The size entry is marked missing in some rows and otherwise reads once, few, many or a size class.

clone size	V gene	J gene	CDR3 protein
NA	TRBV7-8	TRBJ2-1	CASSPPLERETMMQFF
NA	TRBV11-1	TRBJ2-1	CASSSPEIFSGRANEQFF
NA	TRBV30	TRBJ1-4	CAWSVSGTNEKLFF
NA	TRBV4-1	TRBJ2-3	CASSQDPNRIDLTDTQYF
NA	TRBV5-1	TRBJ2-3	CASSLQRLAGYTDTQYF
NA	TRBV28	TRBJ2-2	CASSFAAGETGELFF
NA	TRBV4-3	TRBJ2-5	CASSQDSTSGSVLKTQYF
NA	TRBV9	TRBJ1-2	CASSVAGTGPYTF
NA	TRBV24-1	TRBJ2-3	CATGRHSTSTDTQYF
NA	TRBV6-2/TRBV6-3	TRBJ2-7	CASNLHGFSYEQYF
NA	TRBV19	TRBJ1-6	CASTPGWNSPLHF
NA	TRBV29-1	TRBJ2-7	CSVGTGNYEQYF
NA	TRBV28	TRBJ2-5	CASSLRVTQYF
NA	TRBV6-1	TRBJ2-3	CASTKGTSGRLDTQYF
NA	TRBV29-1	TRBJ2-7	CSVENRGLAGYYEQYF
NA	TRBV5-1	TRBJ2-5	CASSPWGSQETQYF
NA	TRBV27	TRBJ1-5	CASSPTFTQRAVSTHF
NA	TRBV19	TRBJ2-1	CASSPTGLNLEQFF
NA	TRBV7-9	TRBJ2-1	CASSLIRPEQFF
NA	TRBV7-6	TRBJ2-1	CASSLTGTPFNEQFF
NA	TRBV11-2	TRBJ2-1	CASSSISGRNEQFF
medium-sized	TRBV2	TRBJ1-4	CASSTLGGQEKLFF
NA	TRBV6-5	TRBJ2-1	CASSSPVADPDNEQFF
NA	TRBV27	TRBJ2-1	CASSVSGAYYNEQFF
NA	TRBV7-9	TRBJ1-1	CASSSPGAEAFF
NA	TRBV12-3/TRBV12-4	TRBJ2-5	CASSWDFSRRETQYF
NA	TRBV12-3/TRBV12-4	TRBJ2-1	CASRQGVGYNEQFF
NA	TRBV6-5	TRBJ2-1	CASSYSRTSGDYNEQFF
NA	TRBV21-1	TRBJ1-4	CASSKEAGVGEKLFF
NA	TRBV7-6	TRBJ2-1	CASSLGEPPEFF
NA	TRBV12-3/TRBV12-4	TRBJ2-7	CASSLYSGLYEQYF